These 10 T cell receptor beta chains were sequenced from one sample in a study of low-dose radiotherapy and immunotherapy resistance in tumors. TCRs were amplified for approximately 21 PCR cycles with a constant-region primer and V-primer adapter. MiXCR was run by TCRdb on the reads, yielding one entry per CDR3 protein. The data show about 47,000 distinct CDR3 sequences, 12% seen once. Time point denoted: before trial treatment. This sample comprised PBMCs, obtained before treatment. The receptors come from a female donor with ovarian cancer.

This clonotype has a count of ten or more. The rearrangement joins TRBV28 to TRBJ1-2; 8 bases line up with TRBD1. The germline V gene has CDR1 MDHEN and CDR2 SYDVKM. The CDR3 is 16 amino acids. With V trimmed by 4 bases and J by 4 bases, 11 bases remained unmatched. The DNA for the CDR3 is TGTGCCAGCAGTTCGCCCGGACAGGGTAGAGGCTATGGCTACACCTTC. Translation gives CASSSPGQGRGYGYTF.

Comments on this clonotype: A far larger clone is just one base off, so this is likely a read error. The gene calls are TRBV4-2 and TRBJ1-2; 7 bases match TRBD1. This CDR3 region has 15 residues. Germline V gives CDR1 LGHNA, CDR2 YNFKEQ. CDR3 sequence (DNA): TGTGCCAGCAGCCCGGACAGGATGTCGGGCTATGGCAACACCTTC. This translates into CASSPDRMSGYGNTF.

CDR3 nucleotides: TGCGCCAGCAGCTTCGCGACAGGAGCGTACGAGCAGTACTTC. Its translation: CASSFATGAYEQYF. V gene TRBV5-1 combines with J gene TRBJ2-7, with D maybe TRBD1 (6 bases). Germline CDR1 reads SGHRS; CDR2 reads YFSETQ. The CDR3 sequence is 14 residues long. Trimming took 2 bases from V and 4 from J, leaving 13 bases between them.

This clonotype was found many times. The V gene is TRBV20-1, the J gene TRBJ2-5; maybe TRBD2 (7 bases). This CDR3 has 15 residues. Germline-derived CDR1 and CDR2 are DFQATT and SNEGSKA (reference sequence). V dropped 4 bases and J dropped 2 bases, with 17 bases sitting between them. The CDR3 coding sequence is TGCAGTGCTATCCCGGGGGGAGGGGGACAAGAGACCCAGTACTTC. This gives the protein CSAIPGGGGQETQYF.

This clonotype was counted many times. This chain links TRBV3-1 with TRBJ2-3; 7 bases are shared with TRBD2. In germline, CDR1 is LGHDT, CDR2 YNNKEL (reference sequence). Germline trimming cut 5 bases from V and 6 bases from J; bases unmatched to any gene: 23. This CDR3 region has 19 residues. CDR3 region: CASSSLGAGNRPHPDTQYF. CDR3 DNA sequence: TGTGCCAGCAGCTCTCTAGGAGCGGGGAACCGCCCGCATCCGGATACGCAGTATTTT.

This clonotype was seen repeatedly, ten times or more. The CDR3 spells CASSLQGMGEQFF. The CDR3 nucleotides are TGTGCCAGCAGCCTACAGGGAATGGGAGAGCAGTTCTTC. The V call is TRBV6-1, the J call TRBJ2-1; D may be TRBD1 (6 bases). CDR1 is MNHNS and CDR2 is SASEGT in the germline V gene. The CDR3 has 13 amino acids. Trimming removed 6 bases at V and 10 bases at J, with 16 bases between.

There are many counts of this clonotype. The CDR3 sequence is CASRNDRSTGELFF. In nucleotides, the CDR3 is TGTGCCAGTAGGAACGACAGGAGTACCGGGGAGCTGTTTTTT. J is TRBJ2-2 and V is TRBV19; the D gene is possibly TRBD1 (6 bases). V lost 6 bases to trimming and J lost 5 bases, with 13 bases between them. In germline, CDR1 is LNHDA, CDR2 SQIVND (reference sequence). The CDR3 has 14 amino acids. Combining the CDR3 with reference TRBV19 and TRBJ2-2 gives the whole variable domain DGGITQSPKYLFRKEGQNVTLSCEQNLNHDAMYWYRQDPGQGLRLIYYSQIVNDFQKGDIAEGYSVSREKKESFPLTVTSAQKNPTAFYLCASRNDRSTGELFFGEGSRLTVL.

This rearrangement joins TRBV7-8 to TRBJ1-1; 8 nucleotides agree with TRBD1. The CDR3 length is 17 residues. The junction had 14 bases not matched to a gene; V was cut back by 5 bases and J by 3 bases. CDR1 SGHVS and CDR2 FQNEAQ come from the germline V gene. CDR3 DNA: TGTGCCAGCAGCCGGGGGACAGGATTTTTTGTGGACACTGAAGCTTTCTTT. Residues: CASSRGTGFFVDTEAFF.

At least ten counts were recorded for this clonotype. The CDR3 reads CASSESPYEQYF. CDR3 nucleotide sequence: TGTGCCAGCAGTGAATCCCCCTACGAGCAGTACTTC. The V call is TRBV2, the J call TRBJ2-7; D is uncertain. The CDR3 is 12 residues long. Germline V lookup: CDR1 SNHLY, CDR2 FYNNEI. Trimming left V 2 bases short and J 2 bases short, with 4 bases between.

This clonotype has at least ten counts. The V gene is TRBV10-3, the J gene TRBJ1-1; no clear D gene. Germline V lookup: CDR1 ENHRY, CDR2 SYGVKD. Trimming cost V 5 bases and J 1 base, with 14 bases left between them. The CDR3 has 15 residues. The CDR3 here is CAISKGVSSNTEAFF. The CDR3 DNA follows: TGTGCCATCAGTAAGGGAGTCTCCTCGAACACTGAAGCTTTCTTT.